This T cell receptor beta chain was sequenced for a study of spatial heterogeneity in lung cancer. Findings and caveats of the study: The number of expanded tumor alpha and beta chains correlated with mutation number.

The CDR3 is 12 residues long. Trimming removed 6 bases at V and 7 bases at J, with 10 bases between. Germline V gene lookup returns CDR1 ENHRY and CDR2 SYGVKD. This clonotype has a count of ten or more. Its antigen is as yet unknown. Via MiXCR, TCRdb re-called the 5' RACE reads, giving one row per CDR3 protein. The table has 2,000 to 2,500 distinct CDR3 sequences, around 20% seen once. Noted time point: sample taken at primary tumor resection. There were around 72 donors, all of them untreated patients with early-stage non-small cell lung cancer. The source of this sequence is a male donor with early-stage non-small cell lung cancer. Sample: lung tumor tissue, taken at surgery. V usage is TRBV10-3 and J usage is TRBJ1-3; no definite D call. The CDR3 coding sequence is TGTGCCATCAGCGGTGAAGGGAACACCATATATTTT. This codes for CAISGEGNTIYF.